This TCR beta chain originates from a study of control samples from healthy donors and cancer patients. With 0 bases clipped from V and 7 bases from J, the junction kept 7 bases outside the gene matches. CDR3 length: 15 amino acids. In germline, CDR1 is MNHEY, CDR2 SVGAGI. In this sample, this clone turned up once. TCRdb's table, derived via immunoSEQ multiplex PCR, lists solely in-frame clones and lacks some. This table holds about 55,000 clones, more than 95% found once. Sequenced sample: blood. The sequence was obtained from a woman under 30 in good health. J is TRBJ2-5 and V is TRBV6-5; 8 nucleotides agree with TRBD2. The CDR3 protein is CASSYSSGLVGTQYF. CDR3 DNA: TGTGCCAGCAGTTACTCCTCGGGACTAGTTGGGACCCAGTACTTC.